This T cell receptor beta chain was observed in a study of T cells in Graves' hyperthyroidism and ophthalmopathy. Ophthalmopathy patients showed a Clinical Activity Score of at least 3, NOSPECS grade of at least 4 and duration under 3 months. Together with thyroid ultrasound, orbital computed tomography, serum thyroxine and TRAb, clinical symptoms were used for diagnoses. In its sample, this clonotype was seen many times. Trimming removed 6 bases from V and 3 bases from J; junction bases left unmatched: 8. Germline V gene data show CDR1 as MNHNS and CDR2 as SASEGT. The CDR3 has 15 residues. Authors of the study amplified TCR beta CDR3 regions from RNA transcripts. The study used the HTBI primer set for a first-round RT-PCR of the TCR CDR3. In TCRdb, the multiplex PCR reads were re-called with MiXCR into one record per CDR3 protein. Of 350,000 to 450,000 distinct CDR3 sequences listed, more than 12% were seen once; the top ten hold under 30%.

The sequenced sample was blood. The J gene is TRBJ2-1, the V gene TRBV6-1; 7 bases map to TRBD2. The receptor comes from a man aged 45-65 years with Graves' ophthalmopathy. The CDR3 nucleotides are TGTGCCAGCAGGCCCCTAGCGGAAAACTACAATGAGCAGTTCTTC. It encodes CASRPLAENYNEQFF.